These 27 T cell receptor beta chains came from one sample sequenced in a study of CD8 T cells in ankylosing spondylitis. Study conclusions and caveats: Roughly eight highly homologous variants formed a TCR beta motif that appeared characteristic of ankylosing spondylitis blood.

Their antigen targets remain unknown. One entry per CDR3 protein results from TCRdb running MiXCR on the 5' RACE reads. The sample lists under 950,000 distinct CDR3 sequences; 15% to 20% were seen once. The material sequenced was blood, either unsorted or a sorted T cell fraction (not recorded which). Receptors originate from a male donor with ankylosing spondylitis.

The chain links TRBV20-1 to TRBJ2-2; 9 positions agree with TRBD1. The germline V gene encodes CDR1 DFQATT and CDR2 SNEGSKA (reference sequence). CDR3 length: 16 amino acids. V trimming: 0 bases; J trimming: 4 bases; junction bases outside the gene matches: 6. CDR3 residues: CSARDWTGVGTGELFF. The CDR3 bases are TGCAGTGCTAGAGATTGGACAGGGGTGGGCACCGGGGAGCTGTTTTTT.

V usage is TRBV20-1 and J usage is TRBJ1-5; D possibly corresponds to TRBD1 (5 bases). The germline gives CDR1 DFQATT, CDR2 SNEGSKA (reference sequence). The CDR3 contains 14 residues. The V end lost 1 base, the J end lost 3 bases, and 10 bases lay between the germline ends. The CDR3 region is CSARGGENNQPQHF. In DNA form, the CDR3 reads TGCAGTGCTAGAGGGGGGGAGAACAATCAGCCCCAGCATTTT.

This clonotype was recorded a few times. The chain recombines TRBV5-6 with TRBJ1-1, with D unclear. The CDR3 loop spans 11 amino acids. The germline CDR1 and CDR2 sequences are SGHDT and YYEEEE. Trimming cost V 3 bases and J 8 bases, with 8 bases left between them. Written as DNA, the CDR3 is TGTGCCAGCAGCTCAAACATAGAAGCTTTCTTT. This translates into CASSSNIEAFF. Full variable domain (missing parts from reference TRBV5-6 and TRBJ1-1): DAGVTQSPTHLIKTRGQQVTLRCSPKSGHDTVSWYQQALGQGPQFIFQYYEEEERQRGNFPDRFSGHQFPNYSSELNVNALLLGDSALYLCASSSNIEAFFGQGTRLTVV.

Comment on this clonotype: It may be a read error: a sequence one base away is much more abundant. This chain uses TRBV10-3 with TRBJ2-2; D gene unclear. The V end lost 10 bases, the J end lost 1 base, and 4 bases lay between the germline ends. The CDR3 runs to 11 residues. Germline CDR1 and CDR2: ENHRY and SYGVKD. The CDR3 sequence is CATRNTGELFF. CDR3 nucleotide sequence: TGTGCCACCAGGAACACCGGGGAGCTGTTTTTT.

V gene TRBV29-1 combines with J gene TRBJ2-5; maybe TRBD2 (6 bases). The CDR3 runs to 14 residues. Germline assignment: CDR1 SQVTM and CDR2 ANQGSEA. Trimming pared 4 bases from V and 5 bases from J, leaving 17 bases between. The CDR3 spells CSVVSMSGEETQYF. Here the CDR3 DNA reads TGCAGCGTTGTATCCATGTCGGGGGAGGAGACCCAGTACTTC.

The V call is TRBV4-1, the J call TRBJ1-2, with 8 positions matching TRBD1. Trimming removed 3 bases from V and 8 bases from J; junction bases left unmatched: 8. Looked up from germline, CDR1 is MGHRA and CDR2 is YSYEKL. The CDR3 is 14 residues long. The CDR3 DNA follows: TGCGCCAGCAGCCACCCTGGACAGGGACAAGGCTACACCTTC. It codes for CASSHPGQGQGYTF.

This chain joins TRBV7-9 and TRBJ2-7; D may correspond to TRBD1 or TRBD2 (6 bases each). In germline, CDR1 is SEHNR, CDR2 FQNEAQ (reference sequence). This CDR3 is 15 amino acids long. Deletions cut 5 bases from V and 3 bases from J, with 17 bases between. CDR3 region: CASSLRQAGFYEQYF. DNA of the CDR3: TGTGCCAGCAGCCTCCGACAGGCGGGGTTCTACGAGCAGTACTTC.

This clonotype was seen only a few times. The chain recombines TRBV7-9 with TRBJ1-2; no clear D. The CDR3 is 15 amino acids. V was shortened by 3 bases and J by 10 bases, with 21 bases between the two germline ends. Looked up from germline, CDR1 is SEHNR and CDR2 is FQNEAQ (reference sequence). Here the CDR3 DNA reads TGTGCCAGCAGCTTTTTCTCCGGGATGAAGGGAGACTACACCTTC. Translated: CASSFFSGMKGDYTF.

This chain connects TRBV28 to TRBJ2-7, with 8 nucleotides matching TRBD2. V shed 5 bases and J 4 bases; nucleotides not matched to a gene: 10. CDR3 size: 15 residues. Germline lookup yields CDR1 MDHEN and CDR2 SYDVKM. The CDR3 DNA is TGTGCCAGCAGTCCGCCGGGGGGGGGTGAGTACGAGCAGTACTTC. It translates to CASSPPGGGEYEQYF. The full variable domain, in which reference TRBV28 and TRBJ2-7 provide the parts outside the CDR3, is DVKVTQSSRYLVKRTGEKVFLECVQDMDHENMFWYRQDPGLGLRLIYFSYDVKMKEKGDIPEGYSVSREKKERFSLILESASTNQTSMYLCASSPPGGGEYEQYFGPGTRLTVT.

This clonotype has a handful of counts. The chain is built from TRBV29-1 and TRBJ2-7; 11 bases match TRBD2. The V and J ends lost 6 bases and 7 bases, in that order; junction bases with no gene match: 11. The CDR3 consists of 14 residues. Germline-derived CDR1 and CDR2 are SQVTM and ANQGSEA. In DNA form, the CDR3 reads TGCAGCGTCGAACTAGCGGGAGCCCAGGAGGAGCAGTACTTC. Protein product: CSVELAGAQEEQYF.

The genes are TRBV12-3 or TRBV12-4 and TRBJ1-5; D ambiguous. Trimming shortened V by 4 bases and J by 4 bases, and 8 bases separated the two germline ends. The CDR3 totals 13 residues. The CDR3 DNA is TGTGCCAGCAGTTCTCATTTTAATCAGCCCCAGCATTTT. Residues: CASSSHFNQPQHF.

V usage is TRBV29-1 and J usage is TRBJ1-1, with D possibly being TRBD1 (6 bases). Deletions cut 5 bases from V and 1 base from J, with 11 bases between. This CDR3 contains 13 residues. The germline V gene encodes CDR1 SQVTM and CDR2 ANQGSEA. The CDR3 DNA reads as TGCAGCGTTACAGGGCTCACGAACACTGAAGCTTTCTTT. Translation gives CSVTGLTNTEAFF.

V gene TRBV5-6 combines with J gene TRBJ2-3, with D tentatively TRBD2 (7 bases). V lost 4 bases and J 5 bases, leaving 14 bases between the germline ends. The germline gives CDR1 SGHDT, CDR2 YYEEEE. This CDR3 is 14 amino acids long. The CDR3 DNA reads TGTGCCAGCAGCGTCGGGGGGCTTGGAGATACGCAGTATTTT. This codes for CASSVGGLGDTQYF.

J is TRBJ2-1 and V is TRBV29-1; TRBD1 might be the D (5 bases). Germline V lookup: CDR1 SQVTM, CDR2 ANQGSEA. The CDR3 runs 12 residues. The germline V and J ends were trimmed by 2 bases and 12 bases, with 14 bases remaining between them. The CDR3 DNA reads TGCAGCGTTGAAATCCCGGTAAGGGGGCAGTTCTTC. Amino acids: CSVEIPVRGQFF.

The V and J genes are TRBV7-8 and TRBJ2-2; 9 nucleotides align to TRBD1. This CDR3 has 19 amino acids. The V and J ends lost 5 bases and 7 bases, in that order; junction bases with no gene match: 20. Germline V lookup: CDR1 SGHVS, CDR2 FQNEAQ. CDR3 DNA sequence: TGTGCCAGCAGCGGATCCCTGCCGTACCGGGACAGGGCAAGCGGGGAGCTGTTTTTT. It codes for CASSGSLPYRDRASGELFF.

This clonotype was picked up a small number of times. The rearrangement links TRBV20-1 to TRBJ1-1; D is undetermined. This CDR3 has 14 amino acids. The germline gives CDR1 DFQATT, CDR2 SNEGSKA (reference sequence). V lost 0 bases and J 0 bases, leaving 8 bases between the germline ends. The CDR3 nucleotides read TGCAGTGCTAGAGATGCGACGATGAACACTGAAGCTTTCTTT. Protein sequence: CSARDATMNTEAFF.

This chain links TRBV5-6 with TRBJ2-7; D gene uncertain. Germline lookup yields CDR1 SGHDT and CDR2 YYEEEE. This CDR3 spans 15 amino acids. V lost 0 bases to trimming and J lost 6 bases, with 16 bases between them. DNA of the CDR3: TGTGCCAGCAGCTTGGTTTGGGTCGAGAAGGCCGAGCAGTACTTC. Residues: CASSLVWVEKAEQYF. Full variable domain (remainder filled in from reference TRBV5-6 and TRBJ2-7): DAGVTQSPTHLIKTRGQQVTLRCSPKSGHDTVSWYQQALGQGPQFIFQYYEEEERQRGNFPDRFSGHQFPNYSSELNVNALLLGDSALYLCASSLVWVEKAEQYFGPGTRLTVT.

This clonotype has a handful of counts. This chain connects TRBV25-1 to TRBJ2-2; 7 bases agree with TRBD1. This CDR3 is built from 15 residues. V dropped 2 bases and J dropped 4; count of bases not matched to a gene: 4. CDR1 is MGHDK, CDR2 SYGVNS, per germline. The CDR3 loop reads CASSETGDGTGELFF. In DNA, the CDR3 is TGTGCCAGCAGTGAAACAGGGGACGGCACCGGGGAGCTGTTTTTT.

This clonotype was recorded a few times. V gene TRBV5-1 combines with J gene TRBJ2-3; 11 positions agree with TRBD2. From germline, CDR1 is SGHRS and CDR2 YFSETQ. Losses at the gene ends were 0 bases for V and 2 bases for J; bases not matched to a gene: 5. The CDR3 loop spans 17 amino acids. The CDR3, as DNA: TGCGCCAGCAGCTTGGGACTAGCGGGGAAGTCCACAGATACGCAGTATTTT. This codes for CASSLGLAGKSTDTQYF.

The chain has TRBV29-1 and TRBJ2-5; D is perhaps TRBD2 (6 bases). Trimming took off 6 bases at V and 2 bases at J, with 13 bases between the two ends. This CDR3 has 13 amino acids. Germline loops: CDR1 SQVTM, CDR2 ANQGSEA. CDR3 sequence reads: CSVTGTSQETQYF. The CDR3, as DNA: TGCAGCGTAACCGGGACTTCACAAGAGACCCAGTACTTC.

The sample holds many counts of this clonotype. The chain joins TRBV29-1 to TRBJ1-4; no clear D gene. The CDR3 contains 13 residues. CDR1 SQVTM and CDR2 ANQGSEA come from the germline V gene. CDR3 residues: CSASGEGSEKLFF. The CDR3 DNA is TGCAGTGCCAGCGGGGAGGGTTCTGAAAAACTGTTTTTT.

Notes on this clonotype: An end of the junction does not agree with germline; a read error may underlie this. The V call is TRBV7-9, the J call TRBJ2-1, with a weak D call TRBD2 (7 bases). In germline, CDR1 is SEHNR, CDR2 FQNEAQ (reference sequence). There are 9 residues in the CDR3. The CDR3 DNA follows: TGTGCCAGCAGCCTAGGGGGGGTCTTC. Translating it yields CASSLGGVF.

This clonotype has just a few counts. The chain carries TRBV11-2 and TRBJ2-1, with D possibly TRBD2 on 6 matching bases. The germline V gene has CDR1 SGHAT and CDR2 FQNNGV. CDR3 length equals 14 residues. V gave up 5 bases and J gave up 6 bases, with 14 bases separating them. CDR3 DNA: TGTGCCAGCAGCCCTACTACTAGCCCCAATGAGCAGTTCTTC. This gives the protein CASSPTTSPNEQFF.

The J gene is TRBJ2-1, the V gene TRBV20-1, with a possible D match to TRBD2 (5 bases). CDR3 size: 15 residues. Germline V gene lookup returns CDR1 DFQATT and CDR2 SNEGSKA (reference sequence). Between the trimmed V and J ends, which lost 0 bases and 6 bases, there was a span of 15 bases. CDR3 protein: CSAREVVITSNEQFF. DNA of the CDR3: TGCAGTGCTAGAGAAGTAGTAATTACTAGCAATGAGCAGTTCTTC.

This clonotype was counted a few times. The chain carries TRBV29-1 and TRBJ2-7, with D possibly being TRBD1 (6 bases). The CDR3 has 14 amino acids. The V gene's germline CDR1 is SQVTM and CDR2 ANQGSEA. V was trimmed by 7 bases and J by 0 bases, leaving 16 bases between them. As DNA, the CDR3 is TGCAGCGCCAGACAGGCTACGGGCTCCTACGAGCAGTACTTC. It specifies CSARQATGSYEQYF.

This clonotype was detected a few times. The rearrangement joins TRBV9 to TRBJ2-3; no reliable D call. The CDR3 is 12 amino acids. Trimming left V 4 bases short and J 5 bases short, with 8 bases between. The germline gives CDR1 SGDLS, CDR2 YYNGEE. For the CDR3, the DNA is TGTGCCAGCAGCAGGATGGGAGATACGCAGTATTTT. Residues: CASSRMGDTQYF.

V usage is TRBV29-1 and J usage is TRBJ2-5; 12 bases are shared with TRBD2. The junction had 9 bases not matched to a gene; V was cut back by 6 bases and J by 4 bases. The CDR3 runs to 15 residues. The germline gives CDR1 SQVTM, CDR2 ANQGSEA. The chain's CDR3 is CSVTSGSFRGETQYF. The CDR3 DNA sequence: TGCAGCGTGACTAGCGGGAGTTTTAGGGGAGAGACCCAGTACTTC.